This section outlines one T cell receptor (beta chain) sequence together with its context. The repertoire was sequenced with immunoSEQ multiplex PCR; TCRdb's copy has only in-frame clones and lacks some. The top ten clones hold roughly 3% of a sample with about 150,000 clones, around 85% of them seen once. The CDR3 covers 15 residues. Trimming shortened V by 1 base and J by 0 bases, and 10 bases separated the two germline ends. Germline CDR1 SGDLS, CDR2 YYNGEE. The data were taken from a study of blood T cell repertoires in COVID-19. The sample was peripheral blood. The chain joins TRBV9 to TRBJ1-1; D is uncertain. This receptor was taken from a woman in her 40s with active or convalescent COVID-19. CDR3 amino acids: CASSVTSTVNTEAFF. CDR3 in DNA: TGTGCCAGCAGCGTAACTTCTACAGTGAACACTGAAGCTTTCTTT. The whole variable domain, filled in from reference TRBV9 and TRBJ1-1, reads DSGVTQTPKHLITATGQRVTLRCSPRSGDLSVYWYQQSLDQGLQFLIQYYNGEERAKGNILERFSAQQFPDLHSELNLSSLELGDSALYFCASSVTSTVNTEAFFGQGTRLTVV.